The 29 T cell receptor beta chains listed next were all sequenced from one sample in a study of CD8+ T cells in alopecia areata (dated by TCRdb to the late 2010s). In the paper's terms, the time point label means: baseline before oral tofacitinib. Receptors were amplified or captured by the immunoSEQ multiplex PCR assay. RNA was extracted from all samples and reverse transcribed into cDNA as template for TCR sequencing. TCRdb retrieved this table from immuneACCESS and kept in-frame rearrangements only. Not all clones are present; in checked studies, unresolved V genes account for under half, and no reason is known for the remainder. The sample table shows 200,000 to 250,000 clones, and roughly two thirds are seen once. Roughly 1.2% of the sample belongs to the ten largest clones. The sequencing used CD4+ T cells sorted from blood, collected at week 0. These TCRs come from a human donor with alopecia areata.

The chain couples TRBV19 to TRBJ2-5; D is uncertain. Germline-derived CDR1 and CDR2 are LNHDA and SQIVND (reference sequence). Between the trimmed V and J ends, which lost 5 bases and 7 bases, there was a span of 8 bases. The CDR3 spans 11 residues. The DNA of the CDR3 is TGTGCCAGTAGTGGAGCTATGACCCAGTACTTC. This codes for CASSGAMTQYF.

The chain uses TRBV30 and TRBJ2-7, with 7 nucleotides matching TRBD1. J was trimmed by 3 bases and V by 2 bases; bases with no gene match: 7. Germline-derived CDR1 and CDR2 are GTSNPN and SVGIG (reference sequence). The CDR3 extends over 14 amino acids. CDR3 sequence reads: CAWSSGQPNYEQYF. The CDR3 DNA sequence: TGTGCCTGGAGTTCGGGACAGCCGAACTACGAGCAGTACTTC.

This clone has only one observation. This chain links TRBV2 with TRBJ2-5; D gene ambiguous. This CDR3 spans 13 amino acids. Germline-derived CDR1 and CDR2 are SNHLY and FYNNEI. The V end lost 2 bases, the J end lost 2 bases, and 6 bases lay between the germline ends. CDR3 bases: TGTGCCAGCAGTGAACGGCCTCAAGAGACCCAGTACTTC. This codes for CASSERPQETQYF.

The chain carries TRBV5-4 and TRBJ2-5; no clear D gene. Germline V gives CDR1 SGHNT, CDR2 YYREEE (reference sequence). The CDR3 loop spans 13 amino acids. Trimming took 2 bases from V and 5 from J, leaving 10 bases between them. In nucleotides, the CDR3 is TGTGCCAGCAGCTTAAAGGGTGGGGAGACCCAGTACTTC. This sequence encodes CASSLKGGETQYF.

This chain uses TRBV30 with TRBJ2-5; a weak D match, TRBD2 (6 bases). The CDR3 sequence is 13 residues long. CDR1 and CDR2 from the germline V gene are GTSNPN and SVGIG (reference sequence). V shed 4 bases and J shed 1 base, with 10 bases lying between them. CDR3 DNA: TGTGCCTGGATGCGGCGGGGCCAAGAGACCCAGTACTTC. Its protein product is CAWMRRGQETQYF.

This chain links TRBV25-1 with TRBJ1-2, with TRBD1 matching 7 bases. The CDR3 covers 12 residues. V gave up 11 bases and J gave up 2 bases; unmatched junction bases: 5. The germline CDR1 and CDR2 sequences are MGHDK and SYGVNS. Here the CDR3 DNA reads TGTGCCGCTCGGACAGGAAACTATGGCTACACCTTC. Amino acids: CAARTGNYGYTF.

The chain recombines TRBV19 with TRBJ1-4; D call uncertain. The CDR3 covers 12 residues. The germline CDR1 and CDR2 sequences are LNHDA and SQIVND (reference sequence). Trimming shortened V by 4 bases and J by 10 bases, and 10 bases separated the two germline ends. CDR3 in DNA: TGTGCCAGTAGTACCCCGACGGGAAAACTGTTTTTT. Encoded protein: CASSTPTGKLFF. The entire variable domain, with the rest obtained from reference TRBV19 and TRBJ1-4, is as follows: DGGITQSPKYLFRKEGQNVTLSCEQNLNHDAMYWYRQDPGQGLRLIYYSQIVNDFQKGDIAEGYSVSREKKESFPLTVTSAQKNPTAFYLCASSTPTGKLFFGSGTQLSVL.

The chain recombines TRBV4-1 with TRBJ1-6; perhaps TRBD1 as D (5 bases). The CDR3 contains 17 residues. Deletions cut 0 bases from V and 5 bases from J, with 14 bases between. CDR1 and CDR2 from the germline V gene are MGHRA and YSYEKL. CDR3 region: CASSQERQGSDNSPLHF. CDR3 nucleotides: TGCGCCAGCAGCCAAGAGCGCCAGGGATCCGATAATTCACCCCTCCACTTT.

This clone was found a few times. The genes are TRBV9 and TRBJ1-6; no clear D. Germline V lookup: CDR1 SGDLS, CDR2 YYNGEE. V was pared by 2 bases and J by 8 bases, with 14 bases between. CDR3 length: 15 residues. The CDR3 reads CASSVSWSVDSPLHF. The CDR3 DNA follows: TGTGCCAGCAGCGTTTCATGGTCAGTCGATTCACCCCTCCACTTT.

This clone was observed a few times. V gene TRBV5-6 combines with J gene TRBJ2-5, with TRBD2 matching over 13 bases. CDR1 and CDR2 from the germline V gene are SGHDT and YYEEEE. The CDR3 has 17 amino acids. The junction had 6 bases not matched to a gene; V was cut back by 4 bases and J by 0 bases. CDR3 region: CASSLLGLAGDQETQYF. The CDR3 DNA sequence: TGTGCCAGCAGCCTTCTTGGACTAGCGGGGGACCAAGAGACCCAGTACTTC.

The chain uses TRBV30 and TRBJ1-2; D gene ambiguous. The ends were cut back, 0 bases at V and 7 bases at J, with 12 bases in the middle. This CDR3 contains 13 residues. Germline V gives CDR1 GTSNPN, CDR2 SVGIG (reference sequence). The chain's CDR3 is CAWSVSGRSGYTF. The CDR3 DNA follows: TGTGCCTGGAGTGTATCGGGGAGGAGTGGCTACACCTTC.

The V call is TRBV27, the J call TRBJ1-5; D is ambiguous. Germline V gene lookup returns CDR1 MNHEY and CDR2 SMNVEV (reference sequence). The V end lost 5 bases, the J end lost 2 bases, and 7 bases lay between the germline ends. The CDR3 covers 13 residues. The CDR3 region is CASSHTGNQPQHF. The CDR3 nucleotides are TGTGCCAGCAGTCACACGGGCAATCAGCCCCAGCATTTT.

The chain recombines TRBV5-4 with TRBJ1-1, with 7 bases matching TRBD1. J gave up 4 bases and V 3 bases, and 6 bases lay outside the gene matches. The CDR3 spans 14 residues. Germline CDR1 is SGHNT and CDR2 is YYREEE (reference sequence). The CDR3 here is CASSSDRAGTEAFF. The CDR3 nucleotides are TGTGCCAGCAGCTCCGACAGGGCGGGCACTGAAGCTTTCTTT.

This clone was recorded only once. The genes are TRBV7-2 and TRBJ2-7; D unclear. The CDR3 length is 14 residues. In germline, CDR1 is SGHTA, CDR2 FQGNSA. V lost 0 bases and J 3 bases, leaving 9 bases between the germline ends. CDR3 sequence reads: CASSLALSGYEQYF. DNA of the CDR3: TGTGCCAGCAGCTTAGCGCTCTCTGGCTACGAGCAGTACTTC.

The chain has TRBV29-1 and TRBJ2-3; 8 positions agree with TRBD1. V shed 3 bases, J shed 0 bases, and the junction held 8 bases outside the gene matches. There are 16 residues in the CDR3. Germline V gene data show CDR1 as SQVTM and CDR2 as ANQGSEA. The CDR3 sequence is CSVEGDRRTSTDTQYF. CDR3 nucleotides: TGCAGCGTTGAGGGGGACAGGCGGACTAGCACAGATACGCAGTATTTT.

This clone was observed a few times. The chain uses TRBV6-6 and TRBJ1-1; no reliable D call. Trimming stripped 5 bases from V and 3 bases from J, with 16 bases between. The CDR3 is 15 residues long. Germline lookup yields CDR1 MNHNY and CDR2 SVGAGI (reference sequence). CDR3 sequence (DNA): TGTGCCAGCAGTCCCTCCCCGGGAATCGACACTGAAGCTTTCTTT. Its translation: CASSPSPGIDTEAFF.

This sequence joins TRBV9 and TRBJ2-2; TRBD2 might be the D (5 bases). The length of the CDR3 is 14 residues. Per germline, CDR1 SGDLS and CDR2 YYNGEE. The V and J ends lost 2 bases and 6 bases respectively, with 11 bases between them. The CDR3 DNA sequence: TGTGCCAGCAGCGTCGCTCCAGCGGCCGGGGAGCTGTTTTTT. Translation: CASSVAPAAGELFF.

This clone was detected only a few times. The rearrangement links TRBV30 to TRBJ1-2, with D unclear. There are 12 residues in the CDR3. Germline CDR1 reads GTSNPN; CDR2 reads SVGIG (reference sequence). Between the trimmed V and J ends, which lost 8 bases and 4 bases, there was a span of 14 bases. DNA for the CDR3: TGTGCCGGGCGAGCAGAGTCCTATGGCTACACCTTC. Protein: CAGRAESYGYTF.

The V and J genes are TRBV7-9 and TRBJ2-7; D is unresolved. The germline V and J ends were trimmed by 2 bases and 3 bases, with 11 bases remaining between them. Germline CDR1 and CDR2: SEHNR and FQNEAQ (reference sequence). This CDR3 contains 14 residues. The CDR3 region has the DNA TGTGCCAGCAGCTTACCCCAGGCCAGCTACGAGCAGTACTTC. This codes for CASSLPQASYEQYF. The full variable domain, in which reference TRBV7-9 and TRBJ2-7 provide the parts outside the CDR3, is DTGVSQNPRHKITKRGQNVTFRCDPISEHNRLYWYRQTLGQGPEFLTYFQNEAQLEKSRLLSDRFSAERPKGSFSTLEIQRTEQGDSAMYLCASSLPQASYEQYFGPGTRLTVT.

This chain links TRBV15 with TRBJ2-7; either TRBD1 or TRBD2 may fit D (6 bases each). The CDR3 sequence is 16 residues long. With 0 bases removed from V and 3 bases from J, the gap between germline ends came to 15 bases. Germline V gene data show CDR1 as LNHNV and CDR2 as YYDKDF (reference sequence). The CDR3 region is CATSRDYGGQSYEQYF. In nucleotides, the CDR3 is TGTGCCACCAGCAGAGATTACGGGGGCCAGAGCTACGAGCAGTACTTC.

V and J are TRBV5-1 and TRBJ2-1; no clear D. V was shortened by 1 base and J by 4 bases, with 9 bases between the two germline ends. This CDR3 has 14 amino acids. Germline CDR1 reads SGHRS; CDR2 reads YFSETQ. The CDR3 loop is CASSLSQSYNEQFF. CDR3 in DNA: TGCGCCAGCAGCTTGTCCCAGAGTTACAATGAGCAGTTCTTC.

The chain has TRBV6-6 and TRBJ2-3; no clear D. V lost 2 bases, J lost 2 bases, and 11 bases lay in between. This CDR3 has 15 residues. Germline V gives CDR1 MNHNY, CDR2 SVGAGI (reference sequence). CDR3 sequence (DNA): TGTGCCAGCAGTTACCCGGACCCTTACACAGATACGCAGTATTTT. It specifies CASSYPDPYTDTQYF.

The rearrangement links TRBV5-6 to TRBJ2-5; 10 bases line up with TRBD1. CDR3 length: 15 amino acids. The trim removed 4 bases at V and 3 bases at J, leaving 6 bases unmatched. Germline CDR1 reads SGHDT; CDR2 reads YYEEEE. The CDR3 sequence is CASSRVGQGEETQYF. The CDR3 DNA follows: TGTGCCAGCAGCCGTGTAGGACAGGGGGAAGAGACCCAGTACTTC.

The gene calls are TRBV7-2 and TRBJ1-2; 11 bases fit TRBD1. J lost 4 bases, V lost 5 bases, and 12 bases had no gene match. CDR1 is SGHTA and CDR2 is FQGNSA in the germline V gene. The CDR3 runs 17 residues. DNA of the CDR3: TGTGCCAGCAGCCTGACCGGGACAGGGGGACAGAGCTATGGCTACACCTTC. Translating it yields CASSLTGTGGQSYGYTF.

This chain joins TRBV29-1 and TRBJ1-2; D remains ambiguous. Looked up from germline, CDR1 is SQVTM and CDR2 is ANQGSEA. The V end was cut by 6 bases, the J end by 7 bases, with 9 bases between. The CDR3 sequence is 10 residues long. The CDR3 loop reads CSVIRVGYTF. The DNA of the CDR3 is TGCAGCGTGATCCGAGTTGGCTACACCTTC. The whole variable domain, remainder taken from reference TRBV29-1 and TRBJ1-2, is SAVISQKPSRDICQRGTSLTIQCQVDSQVTMMFWYRQQPGQSLTLIATANQGSEATYESGFVIDKFPISRPNLTFSTLTVSNMSPEDSSIYLCSVIRVGYTFGSGTRLTVV.

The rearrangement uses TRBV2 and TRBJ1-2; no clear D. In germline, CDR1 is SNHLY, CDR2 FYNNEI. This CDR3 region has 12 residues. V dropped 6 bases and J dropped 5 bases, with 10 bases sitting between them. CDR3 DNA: TGTGCCAGCAGCGACCCCCTTTATGGCTACACCTTC. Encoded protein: CASSDPLYGYTF.

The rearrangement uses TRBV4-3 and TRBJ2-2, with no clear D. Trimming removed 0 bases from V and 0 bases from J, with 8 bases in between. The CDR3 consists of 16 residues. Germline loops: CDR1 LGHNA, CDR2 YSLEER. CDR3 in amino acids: CASSQDWAANTGELFF. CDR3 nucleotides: TGCGCCAGCAGCCAAGATTGGGCAGCGAACACCGGGGAGCTGTTTTTT.

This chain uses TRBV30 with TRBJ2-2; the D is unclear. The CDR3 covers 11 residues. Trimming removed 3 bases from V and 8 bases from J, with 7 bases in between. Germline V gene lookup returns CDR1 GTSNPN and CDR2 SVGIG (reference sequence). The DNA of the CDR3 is TGTGCCTGGAGCCCCTGGGGGGAGCTGTTTTTT. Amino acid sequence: CAWSPWGELFF.

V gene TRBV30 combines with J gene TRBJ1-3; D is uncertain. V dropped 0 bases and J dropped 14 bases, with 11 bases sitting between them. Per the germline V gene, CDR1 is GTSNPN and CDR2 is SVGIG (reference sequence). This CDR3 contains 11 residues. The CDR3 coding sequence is TGTGCCTGGAGTGTATTGGGTTTTTTATATTTT. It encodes CAWSVLGFLYF.